The 19 T cell receptor beta chains below were found in one sample sequenced in a study of shared clonotypes between healthy human individuals. Sequencing used immunoSEQ multiplex PCR; TCRdb keeps in-frame clones, though not all of them. The table has around 550,000 clones, 90% to 97% seen once. Sequencing used naive CD4+ T cells sorted from blood. Subset of the sample: CD45RA+ positively selected. These receptors all come from a young woman in good health.

This clone has only one observation. The rearrangement links TRBV27 to TRBJ2-7; 10 bases line up with TRBD2. CDR1 is MNHEY, CDR2 SMNVEV, per germline (reference sequence). With V trimmed by 8 bases and J by 0 bases, 4 bases remained unmatched. The CDR3 runs 14 residues. CDR3 bases: TGTGCCAGCCTTAGGACTAGCGGCTCCTACGAGCAGTACTTC. Residues: CASLRTSGSYEQYF.

The V and J genes are TRBV6-1 and TRBJ1-1, with a tentative D call TRBD1 (6 bases). In germline, CDR1 is MNHNS, CDR2 SASEGT. This CDR3 has 14 amino acids. Trimming took off 5 bases at V and 4 bases at J, with 14 bases between the two ends. DNA for the CDR3: TGTGCCAGCAGTCGGGACACCGGGGGCACTGAAGCTTTCTTT. Translating gives CASSRDTGGTEAFF.

The V call is TRBV28, the J call TRBJ2-7; TRBD2 matches 7 bases. V trimming: 2 bases; J trimming: 4 bases; junction bases outside the gene matches: 5. The CDR3 has 14 amino acids. Germline V gene lookup returns CDR1 MDHEN and CDR2 SYDVKM. The CDR3 sequence: CASSLRLAVYEQYF. In DNA, the CDR3 is TGTGCCAGCAGTTTACGGCTAGCGGTGTACGAGCAGTACTTC.

The chain is built from TRBV6-5 and TRBJ2-7, with D tentatively TRBD2 (6 bases). The CDR3 extends over 15 amino acids. Trimming removed 0 bases from V and 3 bases from J, with 12 bases in between. CDR1 and CDR2 (germline): MNHEY, SVGAGI. The CDR3 region has the DNA TGTGCCAGCAGTTACTCGAGTTTTAGCGGCTACGAGCAGTACTTC. Protein product: CASSYSSFSGYEQYF.

The chain couples TRBV28 to TRBJ2-5, with D possibly being TRBD1 (5 bases). Judging by the DNA end, TRBJ2-7 fits better; the J call may be wrong. CDR1 and CDR2 from the germline V gene are MDHEN and SYDVKM. This CDR3 region has 13 residues. CDR3 residues: CASSWGNSYEQYF. The CDR3 DNA is TGTGCCAGCAGTTGGGGCAACTCCTACGAGCAGTACTTC.

The chain is built from TRBV11-3 and TRBJ2-1, with a weak D call TRBD2 (6 bases). This CDR3 region has 15 residues. Per germline, CDR1 SGHNT and CDR2 YENEEA. With 3 bases removed from V and 4 bases from J, the gap between germline ends came to 13 bases. CDR3 in DNA: TGTGCCAGCAGCTTCGCTGGCGGGGATTACAATGAGCAGTTCTTC. As protein: CASSFAGGDYNEQFF. Supplemented by reference TRBV11-3 and TRBJ2-1, the full variable domain reads EAGVVQSPRYKIIEKKQPVAFWCNPISGHNTLYWYLQNLGQGPELLIRYENEEAVDDSQLPKDRFSAERLKGVDSTLKIQPAELGDSAVYLCASSFAGGDYNEQFFGPGTRLTVL.

CDR3 amino acids: CASSLSPRGGQEGYTF. The CDR3 DNA sequence: TGTGCCAGCAGCTTATCCCCGAGAGGGGGGCAGGAGGGCTACACCTTC. The rearrangement uses TRBV7-2 and TRBJ1-2; tentative D call: TRBD1 (6 bases). Between the trimmed V and J ends, which lost 2 bases and 8 bases, there was a span of 21 bases. Germline CDR1 is SGHTA and CDR2 is FQGNSA. The CDR3 is made up of 16 amino acids.

CDR3 loop: CASSTRAGLTLEQYF. In DNA, the CDR3 is TGTGCCAGCAGCACCCGGGCCGGACTTACTCTCGAGCAGTACTTC. The chain is built from TRBV7-9 and TRBJ2-7, with D tentatively TRBD2 (5 bases). Per germline, CDR1 SEHNR and CDR2 FQNEAQ (reference sequence). With 5 bases removed from V and 6 bases from J, the gap between germline ends came to 20 bases. This CDR3 contains 15 residues.

V and J are TRBV6-1 and TRBJ2-3; TRBD2 is a possible D gene (5 bases). CDR1 is MNHNS and CDR2 is SASEGT in the germline V gene. The CDR3 has 12 residues. V lost 6 bases to trimming and J lost 4 bases, with 8 bases between them. CDR3 region: CASSGNADTQYF. CDR3 nucleotide sequence: TGTGCCAGCAGCGGGAACGCAGATACGCAGTATTTT.

A single count supports this clone. The rearrangement links TRBV29-1 to TRBJ2-1; 9 bases are a match to TRBD1. Per germline, CDR1 SQVTM and CDR2 ANQGSEA. The CDR3 covers 15 residues. J was trimmed by 3 bases and V by 4 bases; bases with no gene match: 7. The CDR3 spells CSVVGGQGSYNEQFF. The CDR3 region has the DNA TGCAGCGTTGTTGGAGGACAGGGGAGCTACAATGAGCAGTTCTTC.

The chain has TRBV5-6 and TRBJ2-2; 8 bases match TRBD2. V shed 1 base, J shed 7 bases, and the junction held 3 bases outside the gene matches. CDR3 length equals 14 residues. Germline V gene lookup returns CDR1 SGHDT and CDR2 YYEEEE. CDR3 region: CASSLLRGVGELFF. CDR3 nucleotides: TGTGCCAGCAGCTTGTTGCGGGGGGTCGGGGAGCTGTTTTTT.

The rearrangement joins TRBV5-1 to TRBJ2-7; a possible D gene is TRBD1 (6 bases). With 0 bases removed from V and 5 bases from J, the gap between germline ends came to 15 bases. The CDR3 contains 15 residues. Per the germline V gene, CDR1 is SGHRS and CDR2 is YFSETQ. DNA for the CDR3: TGCGCCAGCAGCTTGGCTCAGGGGTACCTGGACGAGCAGTACTTC. Amino acids: CASSLAQGYLDEQYF.

This clone was picked up one time. V is TRBV30 and J is TRBJ2-7; D gene ambiguous. The V gene's germline CDR1 is GTSNPN and CDR2 SVGIG (reference sequence). Trimming stripped 4 bases from V and 3 bases from J, with 16 bases between. This CDR3 comprises 14 residues. The CDR3 nucleotides are TGTGCCTGGAAACGGGCGGACCCCAACTACGAGCAGTACTTC. It translates to CAWKRADPNYEQYF.

The genes are TRBV25-1 and TRBJ1-2; TRBD1 aligns across 11 bases. Germline lookup yields CDR1 MGHDK and CDR2 SYGVNS. V lost 6 bases and J lost 8; bases outside the gene matches: 5. CDR3 length: 13 amino acids. CDR3 nucleotides: TGTGCCAGCAGCGGACAGGGGGCAGGAGGCTACACCTTC. It yields the protein CASSGQGAGGYTF.

V is TRBV28 and J is TRBJ1-1, with D perhaps TRBD1 (5 bases). The V gene lost 10 bases and the J gene lost 6 bases, with 18 bases spanning the gap. Germline CDR1 and CDR2: MDHEN and SYDVKM. The CDR3 runs 13 residues. CDR3 residues: CATRDEPIAEAFF. Written as DNA, the CDR3 is TGTGCCACCAGGGACGAGCCAATCGCTGAAGCTTTCTTT.

This clone was seen just once. The gene calls are TRBV5-5 and TRBJ2-7; 7 nucleotides agree with TRBD2. Germline CDR1 SGHKS, CDR2 YYEKEE (reference sequence). The CDR3 sequence is 15 residues long. With V trimmed by 0 bases and J by 6 bases, 9 bases remained unmatched. This CDR3 is CASSLVVSSGGEQYF. The CDR3 region has the DNA TGTGCCAGCAGCTTGGTAGTGTCTAGCGGAGGCGAGCAGTACTTC.

The chain recombines TRBV7-7 with TRBJ2-3; D is tentatively TRBD1 or TRBD2 (5 bases each). This CDR3 contains 14 residues. Trimming removed 5 bases at V and 2 bases at J, with 11 bases between. From germline, CDR1 is SSHAT and CDR2 FNYEAQ (reference sequence). CDR3 DNA: TGTGCCAGCAGCGCGTTGGGGACCACAGATACGCAGTATTTT. Its protein product is CASSALGTTDTQYF.

The rearrangement uses TRBV28 and TRBJ2-3, with 10 bases fitting TRBD2. The germline CDR1 and CDR2 sequences are MDHEN and SYDVKM. The CDR3 covers 15 residues. The V and J ends lost 2 bases and 4 bases, in that order; junction bases with no gene match: 3. CDR3 in DNA: TGTGCCAGCAGTTTACGGCTAGCGGGAGCAGATACGCAGTATTTT. Encoded protein: CASSLRLAGADTQYF.

The chain has TRBV2 and TRBJ2-6, with 14 bases matching TRBD2. In germline, CDR1 is SNHLY, CDR2 FYNNEI. V lost 7 bases, J lost 4 bases, and 9 bases stayed unmatched. This CDR3 contains 18 residues. The CDR3 coding sequence is TGTGCCAGCAACCGACCGGGACTAGCGGGAGCAGGGGCCAACGTCCTGACTTTC. It translates to CASNRPGLAGAGANVLTF.